This T cell receptor (beta chain) was identified in a study of blood T cells in healthy people across ages. Study observations and caveats: Donor CMV status was unknown, possibly confounding expanded clonotype changes. Naive and antigen-experienced cells could not be conclusively compared, given unsorted PBMCs.

In this sample, this clonotype turned up a few times. As yet, its antigen is unknown. In germline, CDR1 is SGHTA, CDR2 FQGNSA. This CDR3 contains 15 residues. V was shortened by 5 bases and J by 7 bases, with 18 bases between the two germline ends. Healthy individuals of Caucasian origin from Russia, aged about 6 to 100, served as donors. In each sample, at least 6.5 million PBMCs were isolated. The authors ran a second PCR of roughly 6 to 12 cycles using a sample-barcoded 5' primer and a J-beta primer mix. TCRdb reprocessed the 5' RACE reads with MiXCR, giving one entry per CDR3 protein. The sample records 1.5 million to 2 million distinct CDR3 sequences, about 30% being singletons.

The sample was blood. This chain uses TRBV7-2 with TRBJ2-1, with D perhaps TRBD1 (6 bases). This sequence was found in a woman between 25 and 40 years old in good health. CDR3 loop: CASSVQTGFRNEQFF. CDR3 sequence (DNA): TGTGCCAGCAGCGTTCAGACAGGTTTTAGGAATGAGCAGTTCTTC.